Listed below are T cell receptor beta chains from one sample, sequenced in a study of T cells in Graves' hyperthyroidism and ophthalmopathy. TCRdb re-called the multiplex PCR reads through MiXCR, storing one row per CDR3 protein. The sample holds hundreds of thousands of distinct CDR3 sequences; 13% to 15% are singletons and the top ten take around 9.6%. Sequenced sample: blood. These TCRs come from a woman between 18 and 29 years old with Graves' hyperthyroidism. Both conserved end residues are part of each CDR3. The D gene is left open where the match is weak. The listing skips clone size in some rows; elsewhere it reads once, few, many or a size class.

v_call	j_call	d_call	clone_size	cdr3_aa	cdr3_nt
TRBV25-1	TRBJ2-7	-	few	CASSEDPTMTGSYEQYF	TGTGCCAGCAGTGAAGACCCGACCATGACAGGCTCCTACGAGCAGTACTTC
TRBV4-1	TRBJ2-4	-	-	CASSPNRVLAKNIQYF	TGCGCCAGCAGCCCCAACCGGGTTCTAGCCAAAAACATTCAGTACTTC
TRBV5-1	TRBJ2-3	-	many	CASLSGDTQYF	TGCGCCAGCCTCTCGGGGGATACGCAGTATTTT
TRBV7-2	TRBJ2-1	-	-	CASSSRNYNEQFF	TGTGCCAGCAGCTCCCGCAATTACAATGAGCAGTTCTTC
TRBV6-1	TRBJ1-2	-	-	CASSDRGTGFHGYTF	TGTGCCAGCAGTGATCGGGGCACTGGGTTCCATGGCTACACCTTC
TRBV12-3/TRBV12-4	TRBJ1-5	TRBD1	many	CASTPTGHQPQHF	TGTGCCAGCACCCCGACAGGGCATCAGCCCCAGCATTTT
TRBV19	TRBJ2-5	TRBD1	-	CARLKEWTGSGQETQYF	TGTGCCAGACTTAAGGAGTGGACAGGGTCCGGTCAAGAGACCCAGTACTTC
TRBV4-2	TRBJ2-5	TRBD2	-	CASSQVDREGTQYF	TGTGCCAGCAGCCAAGTGGACCGGGAGGGGACCCAGTACTTC
TRBV20-1	TRBJ2-1	TRBD2	-	CSALNTGTSGRASYNEQFF	TGCAGTGCCCTTAATACCGGGACTAGCGGGAGGGCGTCCTACAATGAGCAGTTCTTC
TRBV28	TRBJ2-3	TRBD2	few	CASSLTPTLAGPTDTQYF	TGTGCCAGCAGTTTGACCCCAACATTAGCGGGGCCCACAGATACGCAGTATTTT
TRBV6-2/TRBV6-3	TRBJ2-3	-	many	CASRTTGADTQYF	TGTGCCAGCAGGACGACAGGAGCAGATACGCAGTATTTT
TRBV10-2	TRBJ2-7	-	few	CASSESRLNEQYF	TGCGCCAGCAGTGAGTCTCGCCTAAACGAGCAGTACTTC
TRBV6-1	TRBJ2-1	TRBD2	many	CASWTSGYNEQFF	TGTGCCAGCTGGACTAGCGGGTACAATGAGCAGTTCTTC
TRBV7-3	TRBJ2-3	TRBD1	many	CASSPDRDTDTQYF	TGTGCCAGCAGCCCAGACAGGGACACAGATACGCAGTATTTT
TRBV18	TRBJ2-7	TRBD1	few	CASSRKLWTGGNNEQYF	TGTGCCAGCTCACGCAAACTTTGGACAGGGGGGAACAACGAGCAGTACTTC
TRBV6-1	TRBJ2-7	-	-	CASSDMGEQYF	TGTGCCAGCAGTGACATGGGCGAGCAGTACTTC
TRBV27	TRBJ2-2	-	many	CATRRGRGSTGELFF	TGTGCCACCCGGCGGGGAAGAGGGTCCACCGGGGAGCTGTTTTTT
TRBV18	TRBJ2-5	-	few	CASSPEVLETQYF	TGTGCCAGCTCACCGGAGGTGTTAGAGACCCAGTACTTC
TRBV19	TRBJ1-1	TRBD1	-	CASSLPLTGGTEAFF	TGTGCCAGTAGTTTACCCTTAACAGGGGGGACTGAAGCTTTCTTT
TRBV3-1	TRBJ1-3	-	-	CASSQGRAVSGNTIYF	TGTGCCAGCAGCCAAGGGAGGGCCGTCTCTGGAAACACCATATATTTT
TRBV25-1	TRBJ1-1	-	-	CASSDWGGTEAFF	TGTGCCAGCAGTGATTGGGGGGGCACTGAAGCTTTCTTT
TRBV12-3/TRBV12-4	TRBJ2-4	-	many	CASSPERRGTKNIQYF	TGTGCCAGCAGTCCGGAAAGGAGGGGGACCAAAAACATTCAGTACTTC
TRBV20-1	TRBJ2-5	TRBD2	many	CSALPPRRREVEETQYF	TGCAGTGCTCTCCCACCCCGGCGGCGGGAGGTCGAGGAGACCCAGTACTTC
TRBV3-1	TRBJ2-3	TRBD2	many	CASSQEGLAGGTDTQYF	TGTGCCAGCAGCCAAGAAGGACTAGCGGGAGGAACAGATACGCAGTATTTT
TRBV27	TRBJ2-7	TRBD2	many	CASSGVAGTYEQYF	TGTGCCAGCAGTGGGGTAGCGGGGACCTACGAGCAGTACTTC
TRBV2	TRBJ1-4	-	few	CASWRPGPRTNEKLFF	TGTGCCAGCTGGCGGCCAGGGCCTCGTACTAATGAAAAACTGTTTTTT
TRBV12-3/TRBV12-4	TRBJ2-2	TRBD2	-	CASSSSGGVGVELFF	TGTGCCAGCAGTTCGAGTGGGGGGGTTGGCGTGGAGCTGTTTTTT
TRBV13	TRBJ2-5	-	few	CASSLEGWQGQETQYF	TGTGCCAGCAGCTTAGAGGGGTGGCAGGGGCAAGAGACCCAGTACTTC
TRBV28	TRBJ2-2	-	many	CASSQGSTGELFF	TGTGCCAGCAGTCAAGGGTCCACCGGGGAGCTGTTTTTT
TRBV12-3/TRBV12-4	TRBJ1-6	TRBD1	-	CASRDRGSNNSPLHF	TGTGCCAGCAGGGACAGGGGAAGTAATAATTCACCCCTCCACTTT
TRBV28	TRBJ2-7	-	many	CASSFDRLVYEQYF	TGTGCCAGCAGTTTTGACCGGCTCGTGTACGAGCAGTACTTC
TRBV18	TRBJ2-2	TRBD2	many	CASSPGLAGAGELFF	TGTGCCAGCTCACCAGGACTAGCGGGGGCCGGGGAGCTGTTTTTT
TRBV28	TRBJ2-5	TRBD2	many	CASSLLAGGRETQYF	TGTGCCAGCAGTTTACTAGCGGGAGGTCGAGAGACCCAGTACTTC
TRBV6-1	TRBJ2-3	TRBD2	-	CASRELAVSSTDTQYF	TGTGCCAGCAGGGAACTAGCGGTATCTAGCACAGATACGCAGTATTTT
TRBV4-1	TRBJ2-7	-	-	CASSPQLATYEQYF	TGCGCCAGCAGCCCACAGTTAGCGACTTACGAGCAGTACTTC
TRBV5-6	TRBJ2-1	TRBD2	-	CASSSSGATQFF	TGTGCCAGCAGCTCTAGCGGGGCCACGCAGTTCTTC
TRBV2	TRBJ2-1	TRBD2	many	CASLLAGVGNEQFF	TGTGCCAGCCTACTAGCGGGAGTAGGGAATGAGCAGTTCTTC
TRBV28	TRBJ2-1	-	-	CASSLGGLVF	TGTGCCAGCAGTTTGGGGGGGCTGGTCTTC
TRBV20-1	TRBJ1-6	-	many	CSARVSYNSPLHF	TGCAGTGCTCGGGTGTCCTATAATTCACCCCTCCACTTT
TRBV30	TRBJ2-2	-	many	CAWSYTRTGELFF	TGTGCCTGGAGTTACACACGGACCGGGGAGCTGTTTTTT
TRBV2	TRBJ1-5	-	few	CASGSGGGNQPQHF	TGTGCCAGCGGGAGCGGGGGGGGTAATCAGCCCCAGCATTTT
TRBV5-1	TRBJ1-5	-	many	CASSLSQNQPQHF	TGCGCCAGCAGCTTGTCGCAGAATCAGCCCCAGCATTTT
TRBV7-9	TRBJ2-5	TRBD2	many	CASSRSGRGDQETQYF	TGTGCCAGCAGCCGAAGTGGGAGGGGAGACCAAGAGACCCAGTACTTC
TRBV5-1	TRBJ2-1	TRBD2	many	CASSLKDGLAGVNEQFF	TGCGCCAGCAGCCTTAAAGACGGACTAGCGGGAGTCAATGAGCAGTTCTTC
TRBV30	TRBJ2-1	-	-	CAWRGDTYNEQFF	TGTGCCTGGAGGGGGGACACGTACAATGAGCAGTTCTTC
TRBV14	TRBJ1-1	-	-	CASSQGEYTEAFF	TGTGCCAGCAGCCAAGGGGAGTACACTGAAGCTTTCTTT
TRBV6-1	TRBJ2-5	-	few	CASSEVGTQYF	TGTGCCAGCAGTGAAGTCGGGACCCAGTACTTC